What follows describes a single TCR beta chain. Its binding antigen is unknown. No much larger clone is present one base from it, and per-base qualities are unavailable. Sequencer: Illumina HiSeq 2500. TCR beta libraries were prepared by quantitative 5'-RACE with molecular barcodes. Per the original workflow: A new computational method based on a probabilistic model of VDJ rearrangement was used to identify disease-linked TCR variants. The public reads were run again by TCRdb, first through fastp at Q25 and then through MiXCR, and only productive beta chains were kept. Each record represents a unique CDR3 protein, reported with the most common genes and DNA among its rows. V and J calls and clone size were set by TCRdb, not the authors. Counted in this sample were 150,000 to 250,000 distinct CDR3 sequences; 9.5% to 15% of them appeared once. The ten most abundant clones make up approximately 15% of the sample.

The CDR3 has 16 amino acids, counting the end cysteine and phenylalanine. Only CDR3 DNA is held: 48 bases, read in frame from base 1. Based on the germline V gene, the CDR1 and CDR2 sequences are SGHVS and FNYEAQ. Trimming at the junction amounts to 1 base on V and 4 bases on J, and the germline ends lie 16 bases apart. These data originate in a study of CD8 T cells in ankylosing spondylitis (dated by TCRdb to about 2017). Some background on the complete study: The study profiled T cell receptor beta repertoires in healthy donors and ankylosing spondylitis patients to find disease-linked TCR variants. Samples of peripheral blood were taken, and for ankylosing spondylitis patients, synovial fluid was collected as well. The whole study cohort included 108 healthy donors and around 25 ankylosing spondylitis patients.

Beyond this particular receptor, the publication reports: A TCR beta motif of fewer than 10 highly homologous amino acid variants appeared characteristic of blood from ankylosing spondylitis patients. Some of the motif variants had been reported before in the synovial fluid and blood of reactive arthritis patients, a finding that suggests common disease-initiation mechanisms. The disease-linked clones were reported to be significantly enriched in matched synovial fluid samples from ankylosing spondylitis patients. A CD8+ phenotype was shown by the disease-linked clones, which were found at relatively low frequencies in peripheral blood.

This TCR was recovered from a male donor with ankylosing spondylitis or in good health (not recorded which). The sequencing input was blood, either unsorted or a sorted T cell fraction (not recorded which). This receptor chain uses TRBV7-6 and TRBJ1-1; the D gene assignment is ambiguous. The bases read TGTGCCAGCAGCTTAGAACAGCCTCAGGTCGGCACTGAAGCTTTCTTT. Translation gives CASSLEQPQVGTEAFF.